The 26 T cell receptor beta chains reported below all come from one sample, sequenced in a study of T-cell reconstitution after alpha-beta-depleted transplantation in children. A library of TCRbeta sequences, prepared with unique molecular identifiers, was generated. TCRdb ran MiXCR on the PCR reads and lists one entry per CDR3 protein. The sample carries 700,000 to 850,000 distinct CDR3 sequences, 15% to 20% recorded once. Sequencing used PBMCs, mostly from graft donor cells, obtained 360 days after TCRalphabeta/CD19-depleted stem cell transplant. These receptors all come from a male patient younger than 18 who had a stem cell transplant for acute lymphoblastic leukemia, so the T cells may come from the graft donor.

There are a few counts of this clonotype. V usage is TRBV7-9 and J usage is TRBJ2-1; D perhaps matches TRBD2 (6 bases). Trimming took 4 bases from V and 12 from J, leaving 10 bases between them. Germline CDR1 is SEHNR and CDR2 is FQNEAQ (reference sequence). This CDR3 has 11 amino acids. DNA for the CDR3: TGTGCCAGCAGCTCTGGGACTCCGCAGTTCTTC. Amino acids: CASSSGTPQFF.

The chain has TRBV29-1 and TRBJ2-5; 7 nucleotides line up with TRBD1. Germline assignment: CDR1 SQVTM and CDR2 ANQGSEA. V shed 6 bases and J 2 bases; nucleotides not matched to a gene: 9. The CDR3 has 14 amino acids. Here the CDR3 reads CSVRRTGVQETQYF. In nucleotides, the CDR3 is TGCAGCGTGAGAAGGACAGGCGTACAAGAGACCCAGTACTTC.

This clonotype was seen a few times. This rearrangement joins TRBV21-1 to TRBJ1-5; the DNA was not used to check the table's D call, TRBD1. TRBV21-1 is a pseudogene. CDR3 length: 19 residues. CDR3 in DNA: TGTGCCAGCAGCAAGGTAAAGCGCCGGGACAGGGGGGACTATCAGCCCCAGCATTTT. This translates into CASSKVKRRDRGDYQPQHF.

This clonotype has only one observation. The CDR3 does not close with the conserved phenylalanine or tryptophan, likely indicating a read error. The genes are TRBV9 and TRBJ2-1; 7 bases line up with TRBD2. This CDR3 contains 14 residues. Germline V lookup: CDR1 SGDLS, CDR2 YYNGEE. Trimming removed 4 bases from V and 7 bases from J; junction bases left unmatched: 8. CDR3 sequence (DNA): TGTGCCAGCAGCACTAGTGGGGGGGTGAATGAGCAGTTCTTG. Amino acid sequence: CASSTSGGVNEQFL.

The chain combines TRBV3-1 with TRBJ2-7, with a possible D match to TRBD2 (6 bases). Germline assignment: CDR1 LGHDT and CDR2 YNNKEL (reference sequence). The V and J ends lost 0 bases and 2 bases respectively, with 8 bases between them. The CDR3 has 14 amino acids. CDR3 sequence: CASSQDAGPYEQYF. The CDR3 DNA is TGTGCCAGCAGCCAAGATGCGGGGCCCTACGAGCAGTACTTC.

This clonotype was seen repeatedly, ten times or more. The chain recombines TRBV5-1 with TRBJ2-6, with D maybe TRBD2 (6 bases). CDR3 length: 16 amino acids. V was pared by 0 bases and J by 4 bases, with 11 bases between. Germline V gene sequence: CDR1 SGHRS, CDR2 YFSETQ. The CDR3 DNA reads TGCGCCAGCAGCTTGGGAGCGGGCCCCGGGGCCAACGTCCTGACTTTC. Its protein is CASSLGAGPGANVLTF. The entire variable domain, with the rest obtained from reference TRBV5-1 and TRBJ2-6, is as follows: KAGVTQTPRYLIKTRGQQVTLSCSPISGHRSVSWYQQTPGQGLQFLFEYFSETQRNKGNFPGRFSGRQFSNSRSEMNVSTLELGDSALYLCASSLGAGPGANVLTFGAGSRLTVL.

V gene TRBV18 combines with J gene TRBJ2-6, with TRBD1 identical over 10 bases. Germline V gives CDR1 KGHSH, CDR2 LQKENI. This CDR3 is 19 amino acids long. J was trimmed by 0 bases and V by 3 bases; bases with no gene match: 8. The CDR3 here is CASSPRQGAGSSGANVLTF. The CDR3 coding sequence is TGTGCCAGCTCACCTCGACAGGGGGCAGGGAGCTCTGGGGCCAACGTCCTGACTTTC. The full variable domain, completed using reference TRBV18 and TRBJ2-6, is NAGVMQNPRHLVRRRGQEARLRCSPMKGHSHVYWYRQLPEEGLKFMVYLQKENIIDESGMPKERFSAEFPKEGPSILRIQQVVRGDSAAYFCASSPRQGAGSSGANVLTFGAGSRLTVL.

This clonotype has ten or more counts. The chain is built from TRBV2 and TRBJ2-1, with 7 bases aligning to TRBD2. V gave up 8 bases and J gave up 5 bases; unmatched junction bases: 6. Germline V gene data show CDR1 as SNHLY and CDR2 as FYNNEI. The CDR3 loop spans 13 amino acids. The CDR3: CASGLAENNEQFF. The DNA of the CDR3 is TGTGCCAGCGGCCTAGCGGAAAACAATGAGCAGTTCTTC.

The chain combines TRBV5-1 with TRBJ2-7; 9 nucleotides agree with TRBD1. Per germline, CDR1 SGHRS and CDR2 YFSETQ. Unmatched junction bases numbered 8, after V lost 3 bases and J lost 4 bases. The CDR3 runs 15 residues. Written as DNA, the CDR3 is TGCGCCAGCAGCTGGACAGGGGATGACCTTTACGAGCAGTACTTC. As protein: CASSWTGDDLYEQYF.

DNA for the CDR3: TGTGCCAGCAGCTGGGGACAGGGTGTTTGCGTTTGGCCCCGTGCGTTCTCCTACGAGCAGTACTTC. It specifies CASSWGQGVCVWPRAFSYEQYF. The chain employs TRBV9 and TRBJ2-7; 9 bases line up with TRBD1. This CDR3 contains 22 residues. Germline V gene data show CDR1 as SGDLS and CDR2 as YYNGEE. Trimming removed 4 bases from V and 0 bases from J; junction bases left unmatched: 26.

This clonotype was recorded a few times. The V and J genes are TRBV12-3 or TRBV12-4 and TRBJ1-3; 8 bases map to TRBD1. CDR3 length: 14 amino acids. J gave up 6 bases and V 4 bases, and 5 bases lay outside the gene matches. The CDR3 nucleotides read TGTGCCAGCAGTTCCGGACAGGGCGCAAACACCATATATTTT. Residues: CASSSGQGANTIYF.

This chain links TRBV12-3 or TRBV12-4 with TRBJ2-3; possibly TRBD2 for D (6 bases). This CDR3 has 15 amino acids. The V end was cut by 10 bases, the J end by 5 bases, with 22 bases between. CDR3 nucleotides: TGTGCCATCCGGGACTCTCCCCACGGCGGAGATACGCAGTATTTT. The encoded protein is CAIRDSPHGGDTQYF.

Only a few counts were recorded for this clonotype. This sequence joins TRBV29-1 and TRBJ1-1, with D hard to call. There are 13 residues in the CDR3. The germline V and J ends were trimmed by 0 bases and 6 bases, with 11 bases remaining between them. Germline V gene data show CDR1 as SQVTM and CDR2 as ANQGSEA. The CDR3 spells CSVEEGLWAEAFF. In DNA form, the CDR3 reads TGCAGCGTTGAAGAAGGGCTGTGGGCTGAAGCTTTCTTT.

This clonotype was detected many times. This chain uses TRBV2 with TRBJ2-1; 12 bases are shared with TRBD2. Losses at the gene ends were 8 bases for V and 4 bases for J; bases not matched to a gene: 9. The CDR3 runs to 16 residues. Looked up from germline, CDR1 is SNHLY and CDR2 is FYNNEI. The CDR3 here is CASALAGGKLYNEQFF. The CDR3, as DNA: TGTGCCAGCGCGCTAGCGGGAGGGAAACTTTACAATGAGCAGTTCTTC.

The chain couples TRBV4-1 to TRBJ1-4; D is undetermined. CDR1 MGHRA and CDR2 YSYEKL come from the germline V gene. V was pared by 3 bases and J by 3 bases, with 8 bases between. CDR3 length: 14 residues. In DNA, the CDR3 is TGCGCCAGCAGCCAGCGGGTTCCTAATGAAAAACTGTTTTTT. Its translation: CASSQRVPNEKLFF.

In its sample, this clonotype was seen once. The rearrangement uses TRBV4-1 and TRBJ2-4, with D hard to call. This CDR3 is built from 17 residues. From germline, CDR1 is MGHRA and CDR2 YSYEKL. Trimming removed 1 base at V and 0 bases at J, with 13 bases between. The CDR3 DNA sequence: TGCGCCAGCAGCCAAGGGTCTATACTGAAAGCCAAAAACATTCAGTACTTC. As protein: CASSQGSILKAKNIQYF.

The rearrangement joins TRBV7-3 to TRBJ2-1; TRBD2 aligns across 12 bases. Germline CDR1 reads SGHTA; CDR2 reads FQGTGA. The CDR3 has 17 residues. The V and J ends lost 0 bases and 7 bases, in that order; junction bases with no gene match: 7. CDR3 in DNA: TGTGCCAGCAGCTTAACATTCCTAGCGGGAGGGACAAATGAGCAGTTCTTC. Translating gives CASSLTFLAGGTNEQFF.

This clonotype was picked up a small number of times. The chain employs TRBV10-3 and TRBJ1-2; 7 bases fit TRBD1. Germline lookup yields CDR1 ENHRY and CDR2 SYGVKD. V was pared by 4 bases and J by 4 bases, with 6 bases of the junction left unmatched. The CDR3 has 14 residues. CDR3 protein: CAISGTGAFYGYTF. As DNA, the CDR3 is TGTGCCATCAGTGGAACAGGGGCCTTCTATGGCTACACCTTC.

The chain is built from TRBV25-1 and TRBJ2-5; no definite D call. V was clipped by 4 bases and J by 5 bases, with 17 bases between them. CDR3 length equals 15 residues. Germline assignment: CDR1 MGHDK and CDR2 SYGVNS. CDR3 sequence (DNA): TGTGCCAGCAGTGCGTTCGTCGGTGGAAGGGAGACCCAGTACTTC. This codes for CASSAFVGGRETQYF.

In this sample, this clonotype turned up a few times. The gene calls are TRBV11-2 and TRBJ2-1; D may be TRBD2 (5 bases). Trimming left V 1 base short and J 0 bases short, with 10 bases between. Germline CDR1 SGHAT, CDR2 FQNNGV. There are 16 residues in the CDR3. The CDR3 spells CASSLAGWSSYNEQFF. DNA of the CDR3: TGTGCCAGCAGCTTAGCGGGGTGGAGCTCCTACAATGAGCAGTTCTTC.

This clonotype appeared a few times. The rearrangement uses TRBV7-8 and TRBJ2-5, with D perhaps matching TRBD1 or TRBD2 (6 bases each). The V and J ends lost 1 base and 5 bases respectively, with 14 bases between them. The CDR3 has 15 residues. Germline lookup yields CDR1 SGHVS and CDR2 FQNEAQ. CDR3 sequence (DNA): TGTGCCAGCAGCTTAGGAGTCGGGGGCGGTGAGACCCAGTACTTC. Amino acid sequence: CASSLGVGGGETQYF.

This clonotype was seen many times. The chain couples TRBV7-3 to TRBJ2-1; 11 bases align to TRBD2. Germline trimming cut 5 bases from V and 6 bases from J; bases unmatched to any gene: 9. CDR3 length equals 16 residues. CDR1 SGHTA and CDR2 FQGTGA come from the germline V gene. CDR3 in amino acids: CASSLPTLAGVNEQFF. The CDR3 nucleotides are TGTGCCAGCAGCCTGCCGACACTAGCGGGAGTCAATGAGCAGTTCTTC.

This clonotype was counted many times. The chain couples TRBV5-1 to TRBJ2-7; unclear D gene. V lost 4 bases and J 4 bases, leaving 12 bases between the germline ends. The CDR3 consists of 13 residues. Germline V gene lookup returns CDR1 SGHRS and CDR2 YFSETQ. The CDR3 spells CASSPSLGYEQYF. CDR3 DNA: TGCGCCAGCAGCCCTTCGTTGGGGTACGAGCAGTACTTC.

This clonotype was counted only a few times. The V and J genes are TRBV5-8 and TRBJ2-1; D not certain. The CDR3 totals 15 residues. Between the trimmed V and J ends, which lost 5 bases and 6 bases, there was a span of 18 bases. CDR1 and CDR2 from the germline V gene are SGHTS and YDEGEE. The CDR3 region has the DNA TGTGCCAGCAGTTGGGGTGGCCCCCTCGCCAATGAGCAGTTCTTC. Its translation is CASSWGGPLANEQFF.

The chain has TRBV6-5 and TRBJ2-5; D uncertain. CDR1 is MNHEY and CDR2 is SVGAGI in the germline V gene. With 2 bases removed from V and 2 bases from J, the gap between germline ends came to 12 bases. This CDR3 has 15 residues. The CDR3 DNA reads TGTGCCAGCAGTTACCGGACGAGTCCGCAAGAGACCCAGTACTTC. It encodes CASSYRTSPQETQYF.

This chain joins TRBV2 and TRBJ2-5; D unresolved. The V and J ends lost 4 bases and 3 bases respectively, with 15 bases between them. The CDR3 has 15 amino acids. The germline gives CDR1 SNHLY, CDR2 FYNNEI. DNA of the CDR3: TGTGCCAGCAGTGCTAAAACCGGAGTGGAAGAGACCCAGTACTTC. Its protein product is CASSAKTGVEETQYF.